The 17 T cell receptor beta chains below were found in one sample sequenced in a study of Ad26.COV2.S vaccination and SARS-CoV-2 variants. Here immunoSEQ multiplex PCR was the method, and the copy in TCRdb shows in-frame clones only, minus some. The sample has approximately 360,000 clones, around four fifths seen once. This sample's treatment: roughly 19 received Ad26.COV2.S at low or high dose, single or two shots; several received placebo; per-sample allocation not given. The study sampled participants on day 63 after the first vaccine or placebo injection. Sequenced here: peripheral blood, sampled in a trial of Ad26.COV2.S vaccine versus placebo. The source is a person aged 18 to 59 who received the Ad26.COV2.S COVID-19 vaccine or a placebo.

This sequence joins TRBV2 and TRBJ2-3; TRBD2 aligns across 9 bases. Germline CDR1 and CDR2: SNHLY and FYNNEI. The CDR3 is 14 residues long. V lost 5 bases and J lost 6; bases outside the gene matches: 6. The DNA of the CDR3 is TGTGCCAGCAGTTTTAGCGGGAGAGAGGATACGCAGTATTTT. Its protein is CASSFSGREDTQYF.

As for this clone: Other nucleotide sequences from this sample produce the same CDR3. The rearrangement uses TRBV6-5 and TRBJ1-2; no clear D gene. This CDR3 is 13 amino acids long. Trimming cost V 2 bases and J 8 bases, with 12 bases left between them. CDR1 is MNHEY and CDR2 is SVGAGI in the germline V gene. The CDR3 sequence: CASSYEAGGGYTF. CDR3 sequence (DNA): TGTGCCAGCAGTTACGAAGCAGGAGGCGGCTACACCTTC.

This chain uses TRBV4-3 with TRBJ1-4; no firm D call. The germline V gene has CDR1 LGHNA and CDR2 YSLEER. CDR3 length: 11 residues. V was pared by 4 bases and J by 10 bases, with 7 bases between. CDR3 nucleotides: TGCGCCAGCAGCCCCGGCGGAAAACTGTTTTTT. This codes for CASSPGGKLFF.

This chain connects TRBV29-1 to TRBJ1-1; a possible D gene is TRBD1 (5 bases). The V end lost 6 bases, the J end lost 2 bases, and 13 bases lay between the germline ends. The CDR3 extends over 13 amino acids. Germline-derived CDR1 and CDR2 are SQVTM and ANQGSEA. CDR3 in amino acids: CSVLRDLNTEAFF. In nucleotides, the CDR3 is TGCAGCGTCTTACGGGACCTTAACACTGAAGCTTTCTTT.

The chain is built from TRBV7-9 and TRBJ2-7, with D perhaps given as TRBD1 or TRBD2 (5 bases each). This CDR3 contains 14 residues. The V gene lost 1 base and the J gene lost 6 bases, with 13 bases spanning the gap. Germline V gene data show CDR1 as SEHNR and CDR2 as FQNEAQ (reference sequence). CDR3 sequence (DNA): TGTGCCAGCAGCTTAGGGCAGGGAGTAGGCGAGCAGTACTTC. Its translation: CASSLGQGVGEQYF.

The chain couples TRBV11-3 to TRBJ2-7; 9 bases map to TRBD1. J lost 4 bases, V lost 4 bases, and 8 bases had no gene match. The germline CDR1 and CDR2 sequences are SGHNT and YENEEA. The CDR3 consists of 15 residues. The CDR3 loop reads CASSYPGQGIYEQYF. CDR3 bases: TGTGCCAGCAGCTATCCCGGACAGGGGATTTACGAGCAGTACTTC.

The chain has TRBV3-1 (or the pseudogene TRBV3-2) and TRBJ1-2; D is ambiguous. CDR1 and CDR2 from the germline V gene are LGHDT and YNNKEL (reference sequence). The V end lost 4 bases, the J end lost 3 bases, and 12 bases lay between the germline ends. There are 14 residues in the CDR3. CDR3 loop: CASSPNTEYYGYTF. The CDR3 nucleotides read TGTGCCAGCAGCCCGAACACGGAATACTATGGCTACACCTTC.

In this sample, this clone turned up once. The genes are TRBV28 and TRBJ1-2, with D hard to call. The CDR3 runs to 15 residues. CDR1 and CDR2 from the germline V gene are MDHEN and SYDVKM. V lost 5 bases, J lost 6 bases, and 19 bases lay in between. The CDR3, as DNA: TGTGCCAGCAGTACTTCCGGGCCACCAAGGGATGGCTACACCTTC. Residues: CASSTSGPPRDGYTF.

The chain is built from TRBV11-2 and TRBJ1-6; D is ambiguous. The CDR3 contains 17 residues. With 5 bases removed from V and 0 bases from J, the gap between germline ends came to 14 bases. Per the germline V gene, CDR1 is SGHAT and CDR2 is FQNNGV. In DNA form, the CDR3 reads TGTGCCAGCAGCCCCGGACGTCTAAGCTCCTATAATTCACCCCTCCACTTT. This codes for CASSPGRLSSYNSPLHF.

The J gene is TRBJ1-1, the V gene TRBV6-5; unclear D gene. CDR3 length: 14 amino acids. CDR1 is MNHEY and CDR2 is SVGAGI in the germline V gene. V lost 2 bases and J 3 bases, leaving 10 bases between the germline ends. CDR3 amino acids: CASSYSGAYTEAFF. Here the CDR3 DNA reads TGTGCCAGCAGTTACAGTGGAGCCTACACTGAAGCTTTCTTT.

The chain recombines TRBV7-2 with TRBJ1-2; no clear D. The CDR3 has 12 amino acids. The ends were cut back, 4 bases at V and 11 bases at J, with 14 bases in the middle. CDR1 SGHTA and CDR2 FQGNSA come from the germline V gene. The CDR3 spells CASSSSLKSYTF. The CDR3, as DNA: TGTGCCAGCAGCTCAAGCCTCAAGAGTTACACCTTC.

This sequence joins TRBV13 and TRBJ1-2, with D maybe TRBD1 (6 bases). The germline CDR1 and CDR2 sequences are PRHDT and FYEKMQ (reference sequence). CDR3 length equals 16 residues. V was trimmed by 5 bases and J by 5 bases, leaving 21 bases between them. CDR3 bases: TGTGCCAGCAGCCGAACGGGGGGCTTTCTGGGATATGGCTACACCTTC. Protein sequence: CASSRTGGFLGYGYTF.

V gene TRBV7-2 combines with J gene TRBJ1-5; the D gene is possibly TRBD1 (6 bases). V shed 5 bases and J shed 0 bases, with 11 bases lying between them. Germline CDR1 reads SGHTA; CDR2 reads FQGNSA. This CDR3 spans 15 amino acids. The CDR3 region is CASSGTGYSNQPQHF. The CDR3 DNA follows: TGTGCCAGCAGCGGTACAGGGTATAGCAATCAGCCCCAGCATTTT.

The V gene is TRBV28, the J gene TRBJ1-1, with a weak D call TRBD1 (5 bases). V lost 3 bases and J 10 bases, leaving 15 bases between the germline ends. The CDR3 has 13 amino acids. The germline V gene encodes CDR1 MDHEN and CDR2 SYDVKM. The CDR3 is CASSLLQESGAFF. Here the CDR3 DNA reads TGTGCCAGCAGTTTGTTACAGGAGTCCGGAGCTTTCTTT. The whole variable domain, remainder taken from reference TRBV28 and TRBJ1-1, is DVKVTQSSRYLVKRTGEKVFLECVQDMDHENMFWYRQDPGLGLRLIYFSYDVKMKEKGDIPEGYSVSREKKERFSLILESASTNQTSMYLCASSLLQESGAFFGQGTRLTVV.

The chain is built from TRBV12-5 and TRBJ2-1; D gene unclear. This CDR3 is 12 amino acids long. Germline V lookup: CDR1 LGHNT, CDR2 FRNRAP. Trimming shortened V by 6 bases and J by 2 bases, and 5 bases separated the two germline ends. The CDR3 DNA reads TGTGCTAGTGGCCGCCCCTACAATGAGCAGTTCTTC. This encodes CASGRPYNEQFF.

This chain uses TRBV6-2 or TRBV6-3 with TRBJ2-1, with 7 positions matching TRBD1. The CDR3 runs to 20 residues. Per germline, CDR1 MNHEY and CDR2 SVGEGT. V shed 8 bases, J shed 7 bases, and the junction held 29 bases outside the gene matches. This chain's CDR3 is CASGSRPGQKVPWIRNEQFF. CDR3 DNA sequence: TGTGCCAGCGGTTCAAGACCGGGACAGAAGGTGCCTTGGATCAGGAATGAGCAGTTCTTC.

The chain recombines TRBV30 with TRBJ1-2; D gene uncertain. Germline V CDR1 and CDR2: GTSNPN, SVGIG (reference sequence). The V end lost 1 base, the J end lost 0 bases, and 3 bases lay between the germline ends. The CDR3 is made up of 12 amino acids. The CDR3 coding sequence is TGTGCCTGGAGTGGAACTAACTATGGCTACACCTTC. This sequence encodes CAWSGTNYGYTF.